A single sample gave rise to the 10 T cell receptor beta chains below, sequenced in a study of blood T cell repertoires in COVID-19. The data were produced by immunoSEQ multiplex PCR, yet TCRdb's version contains in-frame clones alone and is incomplete. The sample lists approximately 380,000 clones; 85% were seen once. Sequenced material: peripheral blood. The source of these receptors is a woman aged 18-29 years with acute or convalescent COVID-19.

V is TRBV2 and J is TRBJ1-2, with unresolved D. This CDR3 is 11 amino acids long. Trimming stripped 1 base from V and 7 bases from J, with 4 bases between. Germline V gene data show CDR1 as SNHLY and CDR2 as FYNNEI. The CDR3 nucleotides read TGTGCCAGCAGTGAAGATATTGGCTACACCTTC. The encoded protein is CASSEDIGYTF. Complete variable domain (other parts from reference TRBV2 and TRBJ1-2): EPEVTQTPSHQVTQMGQEVILRCVPISNHLYFYWYRQILGQKVEFLVSFYNNEISEKSEIFDDQFSVERPDGSNFTLKIRSTKLEDSAMYFCASSEDIGYTFGSGTRLTVV.

J is TRBJ1-1 and V is TRBV6-5; D is uncertain. Germline V CDR1 and CDR2: MNHEY, SVGAGI. Trimming stripped 2 bases from V and 2 bases from J, with 9 bases between. There are 14 residues in the CDR3. The DNA for the CDR3 is TGTGCCAGCAGTTACGCGGCGGCTAACACTGAAGCTTTCTTT. Protein product: CASSYAAANTEAFF.

The V gene is TRBV7-3, the J gene TRBJ1-5, with D maybe TRBD1 (6 bases). Germline V gene data show CDR1 as SGHTA and CDR2 as FQGTGA. V dropped 8 bases and J dropped 7 bases, with 21 bases sitting between them. The CDR3 runs to 15 residues. Here the CDR3 reads CASQGPGGAGQPQHF. The CDR3 region has the DNA TGTGCCAGCCAAGGACCTGGGGGGGCAGGCCAGCCCCAGCATTTT. Filled out from reference TRBV7-3 and TRBJ1-5, the complete variable domain reads GAGVSQTPSNKVTEKGKYVELRCDPISGHTALYWYRQSLGQGPEFLIYFQGTGAADDSGLPNDRFFAVRPEGSVSTLKIQRTERGDSAVYLCASQGPGGAGQPQHFGDGTRLSIL.

This chain connects TRBV30 to TRBJ2-4; D call uncertain. With 0 bases removed from V and 0 bases from J, the gap between germline ends came to 12 bases. The CDR3 length is 16 residues. CDR1 is GTSNPN and CDR2 is SVGIG in the germline V gene (reference sequence). CDR3 nucleotides: TGTGCCTGGAGTGTAAGCTCACGATTAGCCAAAAACATTCAGTACTTC. Translated, it gives CAWSVSSRLAKNIQYF.

This clone was seen only once. The chain joins TRBV9 to TRBJ2-1; 9 bases are a match to TRBD2. J was trimmed by 3 bases and V by 2 bases; bases with no gene match: 3. CDR3 size: 15 residues. Germline V lookup: CDR1 SGDLS, CDR2 YYNGEE. The CDR3 bases are TGTGCCAGCAGCGTGACTAGCGGAAACTACAATGAGCAGTTCTTC. Its protein product is CASSVTSGNYNEQFF.

The chain uses TRBV6-5 and TRBJ2-2; the D gene is possibly TRBD2 (6 bases). Germline lookup yields CDR1 MNHEY and CDR2 SVGAGI. The CDR3 extends over 14 amino acids. V gave up 6 bases and J gave up 4 bases, with 12 bases separating them. CDR3 coding DNA: TGTGCCAGCAGGCTAGCGTCGATCACCGGGGAGCTGTTTTTT. Translating gives CASRLASITGELFF.

This clone was found many times. This chain joins TRBV9 and TRBJ1-1, with D hard to call. CDR3 length: 14 amino acids. The germline gives CDR1 SGDLS, CDR2 YYNGEE. V was trimmed by 0 bases and J by 0 bases, leaving 6 bases between them. The CDR3: CASSVGLLNTEAFF. The CDR3 DNA is TGTGCCAGCAGCGTAGGTCTCCTGAACACTGAAGCTTTCTTT.

The chain has TRBV14 and TRBJ2-3, with D uncertain. The CDR3 covers 11 residues. Between the trimmed V and J ends, which lost 4 bases and 5 bases, there was a span of 4 bases. Germline CDR1 reads SGHDN; CDR2 reads FVKESK. Here the CDR3 reads CASSLGDTQYF. The CDR3 DNA is TGTGCCAGCAGCCTCGGAGATACGCAGTATTTT.

This sequence joins TRBV30 and TRBJ1-2; the D is unclear. Between the trimmed V and J ends, which lost 5 bases and 3 bases, there was a span of 19 bases. Per the germline V gene, CDR1 is GTSNPN and CDR2 is SVGIG (reference sequence). This CDR3 has 15 residues. This CDR3 is CAWGSWGGVDYGYTF. The CDR3 DNA reads as TGTGCCTGGGGTAGCTGGGGAGGAGTGGACTATGGCTACACCTTC.

The rearrangement links TRBV11-2 to TRBJ1-5, with no clear D. Germline V gene lookup returns CDR1 SGHAT and CDR2 FQNNGV. This CDR3 is 14 amino acids long. V lost 5 bases to trimming and J lost 4 bases, with 12 bases between them. The CDR3: CASSPESSNQPQHF. The CDR3 region has the DNA TGTGCCAGCAGCCCCGAGTCTTCAAATCAGCCCCAGCATTTT.